Following are 25 T cell receptor beta chains from one sample sequenced in a study of T cells in Graves' hyperthyroidism and ophthalmopathy. It was RNA transcripts that yielded the amplified TCR beta CDR3 regions. HTBI primers were used for first-round RT-PCR of the TCR CDR3. TCRdb used MiXCR to reprocess the multiplex PCR reads, holding one entry per CDR3 protein. This table has over 700,000 distinct CDR3 sequences, under 20% appearing once. The sequenced sample was blood. The receptor source for this set is a woman aged 45-59 years with Graves' hyperthyroidism that later progressed to Graves' ophthalmopathy.

The chain has TRBV14 and TRBJ1-2; unclear D gene. Per germline, CDR1 SGHDN and CDR2 FVKESK. This CDR3 is built from 15 residues. The V and J ends lost 0 bases and 5 bases respectively, with 13 bases between them. CDR3 in DNA: TGTGCCAGCAGCCAAGATAGAACACATCTGTATGGCTACACCTTC. Its translation: CASSQDRTHLYGYTF.

At least ten counts were recorded for this clonotype. The chain couples TRBV18 to TRBJ1-2; D call uncertain. Germline V gives CDR1 KGHSH, CDR2 LQKENI. The CDR3 consists of 14 residues. Trimming took 5 bases from V and 4 from J, leaving 14 bases between them. CDR3 in amino acids: CASSTSGDIYGYTF. DNA for the CDR3: TGTGCCAGCTCAACGAGCGGTGACATCTATGGCTACACCTTC.

V usage is TRBV20-1 and J usage is TRBJ1-5, with a weak D call TRBD1 (6 bases). The CDR3 length is 14 residues. V was clipped by 3 bases and J by 5 bases, with 14 bases between them. In germline, CDR1 is DFQATT, CDR2 SNEGSKA (reference sequence). The CDR3 DNA sequence: TGCAGTGCTAGTACTAACAGGGAGCATCAGCCCCAGCATTTT. This gives the protein CSASTNREHQPQHF.

This clonotype was detected ten times or more. This chain links TRBV20-1 with TRBJ2-7; no firm D call. From germline, CDR1 is DFQATT and CDR2 SNEGSKA (reference sequence). The CDR3 length is 12 residues. V was clipped by 3 bases and J by 5 bases, with 11 bases between them. The CDR3 sequence is CSASVPQDEQYF. The DNA of the CDR3 is TGCAGTGCTAGTGTCCCTCAGGACGAGCAGTACTTC.

In this sample, this clonotype turned up many times. V and J are TRBV20-1 and TRBJ1-1; D is ambiguous. V gave up 1 base and J gave up 1 base, with 10 bases separating them. The germline gives CDR1 DFQATT, CDR2 SNEGSKA (reference sequence). The CDR3 is 14 residues long. The CDR3 here is CSARGYGKNTEAFF. CDR3 nucleotide sequence: TGCAGTGCTAGAGGATACGGGAAGAACACTGAAGCTTTCTTT.

This chain connects TRBV7-9 to TRBJ1-2; D perhaps matches TRBD1 (5 bases). Germline-derived CDR1 and CDR2 are SEHNR and FQNEAQ (reference sequence). The CDR3 spans 13 residues. V dropped 6 bases and J dropped 8 bases, with 16 bases sitting between them. The CDR3 nucleotides read TGTGCCAGCAGTGATGAGGGGACCCGGGGCTACACCTTC. This gives the protein CASSDEGTRGYTF.

Only a few counts were recorded for this clonotype. The J gene is TRBJ2-2, the V gene TRBV12-3 or TRBV12-4; no firm D call. The length of the CDR3 is 12 residues. The ends were cut back, 7 bases at V and 6 bases at J, with 9 bases in the middle. CDR3 region: CASTPKAGELFF. The CDR3, as DNA: TGTGCCAGCACCCCTAAGGCCGGGGAGCTGTTTTTT.

The table lists this clonotype with many counts. V usage is TRBV11-1 and J usage is TRBJ2-7, with a tentative D call TRBD1 (6 bases). V lost 5 bases to trimming and J lost 5 bases, with 22 bases between them. CDR3 length: 16 amino acids. The germline V gene encodes CDR1 SGHAT and CDR2 FQDESV (reference sequence). The CDR3 DNA reads TGTGCCAGCAGCGCCCTCGCCGGGACACTTCTTCACGAGCAGTACTTC. Residues: CASSALAGTLLHEQYF.

This clonotype has more than one count but fewer than ten. CDR3 sequence reads: CATRDRGNQPQHF. CDR3 DNA: TGTGCCACCAGAGACAGGGGTAATCAGCCCCAGCATTTT. This sequence joins TRBV24-1 and TRBJ1-5; TRBD1 matches 8 bases. The junction had 2 bases not matched to a gene; V was cut back by 7 bases and J by 4 bases. The CDR3 spans 13 residues. CDR1 is KGHDR and CDR2 is SFDVKD in the germline V gene.

This clonotype was seen repeatedly, ten times or more. The rearrangement joins TRBV2 to TRBJ2-3; D is undetermined. This CDR3 is built from 11 residues. The V gene's germline CDR1 is SNHLY and CDR2 FYNNEI. Trimming left V 2 bases short and J 7 bases short, with 4 bases between. CDR3 amino acids: CASSEKNTQYF. In DNA form, the CDR3 reads TGTGCCAGCAGTGAAAAGAATACGCAGTATTTT.

J is TRBJ1-2 and V is TRBV2; a weak D match, TRBD1 (5 bases). The CDR3 is 15 residues long. In germline, CDR1 is SNHLY, CDR2 FYNNEI. Trimming shortened V by 6 bases and J by 3 bases, and 17 bases separated the two germline ends. CDR3 DNA: TGTGCCAGCAGCCCCGGACACGGAAAGGACTATGGCTACACCTTC. It translates to CASSPGHGKDYGYTF.

This clonotype was seen many times. The chain uses TRBV5-1 and TRBJ2-7; D perhaps matches TRBD1 (5 bases). The CDR3 is 16 residues long. CDR1 and CDR2 from the germline V gene are SGHRS and YFSETQ. V dropped 2 bases and J dropped 6 bases, with 21 bases sitting between them. The CDR3, as DNA: TGCGCCAGCAGCTTCAACGCACCTTTCCCAGGGTCCGAGCAGTACTTC. Its translation is CASSFNAPFPGSEQYF.

The genes are TRBV14 and TRBJ2-7; no definite D call. The CDR3 sequence is 12 residues long. V lost 1 base and J lost 5, with 6 bases in between. Germline V gene sequence: CDR1 SGHDN, CDR2 FVKESK. The DNA for the CDR3 is TGTGCCAGCAGCCAAGTTGGCCACGAGCAGTACTTC. Its translation: CASSQVGHEQYF.

This clonotype was detected ten times or more. The chain uses TRBV12-3 or TRBV12-4 and TRBJ1-2; 7 bases align to TRBD1. CDR3 length: 13 amino acids. V lost 5 bases and J lost 2; bases outside the gene matches: 2. The CDR3 is CASSRRGNYGYTF. CDR3 bases: TGTGCCAGCAGTCGCAGGGGGAACTATGGCTACACCTTC.

This clonotype was recorded at least ten times. The chain links TRBV3-1 to TRBJ1-5; possibly TRBD1 for D (5 bases). Germline assignment: CDR1 LGHDT and CDR2 YNNKEL (reference sequence). The CDR3 length is 16 residues. The V gene lost 0 bases and the J gene lost 4 bases, with 13 bases spanning the gap. CDR3 amino acids: CASSQDQRGRNQPQHF. As DNA, the CDR3 is TGTGCCAGCAGCCAAGATCAGAGGGGTCGGAATCAGCCCCAGCATTTT.

This clonotype was recorded at least ten times. The chain recombines TRBV20-1 with TRBJ2-3; possible D gene TRBD2, 6 bases. V gave up 7 bases and J gave up 1 base, with 9 bases separating them. CDR3 length: 12 residues. Germline V CDR1 and CDR2: DFQATT, SNEGSKA (reference sequence). The CDR3 loop reads CSVKRGTDTQYF. CDR3 sequence (DNA): TGCAGTGTGAAGCGGGGCACAGATACGCAGTATTTT.

This clonotype was counted many times. This sequence joins TRBV20-1 and TRBJ2-1, with a tentative D call TRBD2 (7 bases). The ends were cut back, 6 bases at V and 9 bases at J, with 18 bases in the middle. In germline, CDR1 is DFQATT, CDR2 SNEGSKA (reference sequence). The CDR3 loop spans 13 amino acids. CDR3 DNA sequence: TGCAGTGCACTAGGGGGGGGGCGAGTTGAGCAGTTCTTC. Its translation is CSALGGGRVEQFF.

This clonotype has only a few counts. The chain employs TRBV4-1 and TRBJ1-5; possible D gene TRBD1, 5 bases. The germline V gene encodes CDR1 MGHRA and CDR2 YSYEKL. Trimming removed 0 bases at V and 5 bases at J, with 11 bases between. The CDR3 sequence is 15 residues long. The CDR3 loop reads CASSQEAIGDQPQHF. The DNA for the CDR3 is TGCGCCAGCAGCCAAGAGGCTATAGGGGATCAGCCCCAGCATTTT.

This clonotype was picked up many times. The CDR3 nucleotides read TGTGCCAGCAGCTTGGGGGCTCAGCGGGATACAGATACGCAGTATTTT. It is translated as CASSLGAQRDTDTQYF. The chain combines TRBV11-3 with TRBJ2-3, with a weak D call TRBD2 (7 bases). The V and J ends lost 3 bases and 3 bases respectively, with 16 bases between them. The CDR3 contains 16 residues. CDR1 is SGHNT, CDR2 YENEEA, per germline.

The sample holds one count of this clonotype. This chain joins TRBV20-1 and TRBJ2-5, with unresolved D. CDR1 is DFQATT, CDR2 SNEGSKA, per germline (reference sequence). This CDR3 is 11 amino acids long. The V end lost 6 bases, the J end lost 4 bases, and 9 bases lay between the germline ends. CDR3 loop: CSALVGETQYF. As DNA, the CDR3 is TGCAGTGCGCTGGTCGGAGAGACCCAGTACTTC.

The J gene is TRBJ2-5, the V gene TRBV4-1; 9 bases align to TRBD2. The junction had 17 bases not matched to a gene; V was cut back by 4 bases and J by 2 bases. CDR3 length: 19 amino acids. CDR1 is MGHRA and CDR2 is YSYEKL in the germline V gene. The CDR3 sequence is CASSLLRPGVAGEQETQYF. The CDR3 region has the DNA TGCGCCAGCAGCCTCCTTCGGCCGGGGGTAGCGGGGGAACAAGAGACCCAGTACTTC.

This clonotype was seen many times. The chain has TRBV3-1 and TRBJ1-1; no clear D gene. The CDR3 totals 14 residues. Germline CDR1 reads LGHDT; CDR2 reads YNNKEL (reference sequence). Between the trimmed V and J ends, which lost 0 bases and 1 base, there was a span of 6 bases. CDR3 DNA sequence: TGTGCCAGCAGCCAAGATTCAAGGAACACTGAAGCTTTCTTT. Encoded protein: CASSQDSRNTEAFF.

V usage is TRBV12-3 or TRBV12-4 and J usage is TRBJ2-2, with a tentative D call TRBD2 (7 bases). Trimming shortened V by 2 bases and J by 1 base, and 14 bases separated the two germline ends. The CDR3 has 17 amino acids. The CDR3 DNA sequence: TGTGCCAGCAGTTTAAGTCGGGGGGCCATGAACACCGGGGAGCTGTTTTTT. It is translated as CASSLSRGAMNTGELFF.

This clonotype has at least ten counts. The chain has TRBV6-5 and TRBJ1-1, with unresolved D. This CDR3 is built from 14 residues. Trimming removed 0 bases from V and 0 bases from J, with 5 bases in between. Germline CDR1 is MNHEY and CDR2 is SVGAGI. CDR3 DNA sequence: TGTGCCAGCAGTTACTCTCGGGTGAACACTGAAGCTTTCTTT. Amino acids: CASSYSRVNTEAFF.

Only one count was recorded for this clonotype. This chain connects TRBV11-2 to TRBJ2-7; perhaps TRBD2 as D (5 bases). The germline CDR1 and CDR2 sequences are SGHAT and FQNNGV. The germline V and J ends were trimmed by 5 bases and 3 bases, with 14 bases remaining between them. The CDR3 loop spans 14 amino acids. The CDR3, as DNA: TGTGCCAGCAGCCCAAAATCGGGAAGCTACGAGCAGTACTTC. Encoded protein: CASSPKSGSYEQYF.